The 10 T cell receptor beta chains below all came from one sample that was sequenced in a study of T cells after yellow fever vaccination. One entry per CDR3 protein, called by TCRdb with MiXCR from the 5' RACE reads. The data contain 300,000 to 350,000 distinct CDR3 sequences, 4% of them singletons. The sequences come from PBMCs, collected 5 days after the yellow fever booster vaccination. The receptors were gathered from a man aged 18 to 30 who received the YFV17D yellow fever vaccine.

The rearrangement uses TRBV29-1 and TRBJ1-5; perhaps TRBD1 as D (6 bases). The CDR3 has 15 residues. Trimming took 1 base from V and 1 from J, leaving 11 bases between them. CDR1 is SQVTM, CDR2 ANQGSEA, per germline. CDR3 sequence reads: CSVEVEQGSNQPQHF. The CDR3 region has the DNA TGCAGCGTTGAAGTTGAACAGGGAAGCAATCAGCCCCAGCATTTT.

V gene TRBV7-2 combines with J gene TRBJ1-1; no clear D. Germline CDR1 reads SGHTA; CDR2 reads FQGNSA. Trimming left V 3 bases short and J 1 base short, with 9 bases between. The CDR3 is 14 residues long. The CDR3 sequence: CASSFAGTNTEAFF. In nucleotides, the CDR3 is TGTGCCAGCAGCTTCGCAGGAACGAACACTGAAGCTTTCTTT.

The V gene is TRBV5-5, the J gene TRBJ1-1, with D hard to call. This CDR3 has 12 residues. Deletions cut 4 bases from V and 6 bases from J, with 10 bases between. Germline CDR1 and CDR2: SGHKS and YYEKEE (reference sequence). CDR3 loop: CASSQTWAEAFF. CDR3 sequence (DNA): TGTGCCAGCAGCCAGACTTGGGCTGAAGCTTTCTTT.

This clonotype was counted between two and nine times. The chain combines TRBV5-5 with TRBJ2-1; either TRBD1 or TRBD2 may supply D (5 bases each). V was pared by 0 bases and J by 2 bases, with 12 bases between. The CDR3 sequence is 16 residues long. Per the germline V gene, CDR1 is SGHKS and CDR2 is YYEKEE (reference sequence). The CDR3 region has the DNA TGTGCCAGCAGCTTGGTCCGGGACGGAACCTACAATGAGCAGTTCTTC. Translated, it gives CASSLVRDGTYNEQFF.

The genes are TRBV7-9 and TRBJ2-4; D may correspond to TRBD1 or TRBD2 (7 bases each). This CDR3 region has 16 residues. Germline V gives CDR1 SEHNR, CDR2 FQNEAQ (reference sequence). Trimming shortened V by 4 bases and J by 8 bases, and 21 bases separated the two germline ends. The CDR3 nucleotides read TGTGCCAGCAGCTCAGGCCAGGGGGGGCGAGTGTACATTCAGTACTTC. Translating it yields CASSSGQGGRVYIQYF.

The rearrangement links TRBV29-1 to TRBJ2-3, with D possibly matching TRBD2 (6 bases). Germline-derived CDR1 and CDR2 are SQVTM and ANQGSEA. The CDR3 length is 17 residues. The V and J ends lost 0 bases and 2 bases respectively, with 18 bases between them. CDR3 residues: CSVEDPGLPDPTDTQYF. In DNA form, the CDR3 reads TGCAGCGTTGAAGACCCGGGACTCCCGGACCCCACAGATACGCAGTATTTT.

This clonotype appeared many times. CDR3 protein: CASSLGVNQPQHF. The CDR3 bases are TGTGCCAGCAGCTTAGGAGTAAATCAGCCCCAGCATTTT. The gene calls are TRBV7-9 and TRBJ1-5; no reliable D call. Germline lookup yields CDR1 SEHNR and CDR2 FQNEAQ (reference sequence). The CDR3 contains 13 residues. V dropped 1 base and J dropped 4 bases, with 5 bases sitting between them.

The chain couples TRBV19 to TRBJ2-7; tentatively, D is TRBD2 (5 bases). The CDR3 is 14 residues long. The V end lost 3 bases, the J end lost 3 bases, and 12 bases lay between the germline ends. Germline CDR1 is LNHDA and CDR2 is SQIVND (reference sequence). The CDR3 DNA reads as TGTGCCAGTAGTATCGGACTTGGGGACTACGAGCAGTACTTC. Amino acid sequence: CASSIGLGDYEQYF.

In its sample, this clonotype was seen many times. The chain is built from TRBV4-2 and TRBJ2-7; a possible D gene is TRBD2 (7 bases). The CDR3 loop spans 18 amino acids. V was cut by 0 bases and J by 3 bases, with 21 bases left in between. Germline CDR1 LGHNA, CDR2 YNFKEQ. The CDR3 coding sequence is TGTGCCAGCAGCCAAGATCTTCGGACGGGGGGCCAGTACTACGAGCAGTACTTC. It encodes CASSQDLRTGGQYYEQYF.

This clonotype was observed a handful of times. V usage is TRBV4-1 and J usage is TRBJ2-7; possibly TRBD1 for D (6 bases). CDR1 MGHRA and CDR2 YSYEKL come from the germline V gene. V shed 2 bases and J shed 3 bases, with 8 bases lying between them. CDR3 length: 13 residues. CDR3 residues: CASSQFRGYEQYV. CDR3 nucleotides: TGCGCCAGCAGCCAATTCAGGGGCTACGAGCAGTACGTC.